The 27 T cell receptor beta chains given below trace back to one sample, sequenced in a study of T cells in Graves' hyperthyroidism and ophthalmopathy. RNA transcripts were the template for amplifying TCR beta CDR3 regions. First-round RT-PCR of the TCR CDR3 relied on the HTBI primer set. Using its own MiXCR run on the multiplex PCR reads, TCRdb lists one record per CDR3 protein. The sample contains hundreds of thousands of distinct CDR3 sequences, approximately 15% of which appear only once. The sequencing sample was made of blood. The receptors stem from a woman aged 40 to 49 with Graves' ophthalmopathy.

This clonotype occurred many times. This chain links TRBV28 with TRBJ2-1, with D perhaps matching TRBD2 (6 bases). Trimming took off 6 bases at V and 4 bases at J, with 19 bases between the two ends. This CDR3 has 16 residues. Germline V gene lookup returns CDR1 MDHEN and CDR2 SYDVKM. DNA of the CDR3: TGTGCCAGCAGCTTGACTAGGAGACCAACTTACAATGAGCAGTTCTTC. Amino acid sequence: CASSLTRRPTYNEQFF.

CDR3 sequence reads: CASSFLAQTGELFF. The CDR3 DNA is TGTGCCAGCAGTTTCCTAGCACAGACCGGGGAGCTGTTTTTT. The chain combines TRBV12-3 or TRBV12-4 with TRBJ2-2; D perhaps matches TRBD2 (5 bases). The V gene lost 3 bases and the J gene lost 5 bases, with 10 bases spanning the gap. The CDR3 covers 14 residues.

This clonotype was counted only a few times. The chain carries TRBV4-2 and TRBJ2-5; 7 nucleotides align to TRBD1. Germline trimming cut 2 bases from V and 2 bases from J; bases unmatched to any gene: 2. Looked up from germline, CDR1 is LGHNA and CDR2 is YNFKEQ. The CDR3 spans 14 residues. CDR3 nucleotide sequence: TGTGCCAGCAGCCAACTGGGACAGCAAGAGACCCAGTACTTC. As protein: CASSQLGQQETQYF.

Many counts were recorded for this clonotype. The rearrangement uses TRBV2 and TRBJ2-5; D perhaps matches TRBD1 (6 bases). The CDR3 runs 15 residues. The ends were cut back, 1 base at V and 2 bases at J, with 11 bases in the middle. The germline V gene has CDR1 SNHLY and CDR2 FYNNEI. The CDR3 region is CASSEERGIQETQYF. The CDR3 DNA reads TGTGCCAGCAGTGAAGAGAGGGGGATTCAAGAGACCCAGTACTTC.

The V call is TRBV18, the J call TRBJ2-3; no clear D. CDR1 and CDR2 (germline): KGHSH, LQKENI. This CDR3 has 15 residues. The V gene lost 1 base and the J gene lost 2 bases, with 10 bases spanning the gap. CDR3 amino acids: CASSPQGETTDTQYF. CDR3 nucleotides: TGTGCCAGCTCACCACAGGGCGAGACCACAGATACGCAGTATTTT.

About this clonotype itself: A read error may explain this, as a much larger clone is one base away. The chain uses TRBV5-5 and TRBJ1-3; no clear D gene. Germline assignment: CDR1 SGHKS and CDR2 YYEKEE (reference sequence). There are 16 residues in the CDR3. This chain's CDR3 is CAGSLAFGDSGNTIYF. CDR3 DNA sequence: TGTGCCGGCAGCTTGGCCTTTGGAGACTCTGGAAACACCATATATTTT.

The sample holds a few counts of this clonotype. The genes are TRBV5-5 and TRBJ2-4; D gene ambiguous. The CDR3 contains 14 residues. With 0 bases removed from V and 8 bases from J, the gap between germline ends came to 12 bases. The germline V gene has CDR1 SGHKS and CDR2 YYEKEE (reference sequence). CDR3 loop: CASSLARARDIQYF. For the CDR3, the DNA is TGTGCCAGCAGCTTGGCCCGGGCTAGGGACATTCAGTACTTC. The variable domain in full, completed from reference TRBV5-5 and TRBJ2-4, reads DAGVTQSPTHLIKTRGQQVTLRCSPISGHKSVSWYQQVLGQGPQFIFQYYEKEERGRGNFPDRFSARQFPNYSSELNVNALLLGDSALYLCASSLARARDIQYFGAGTRLSVL.

In its sample, this clonotype was seen many times. The gene calls are TRBV2 and TRBJ2-3; perhaps TRBD1 as D (8 bases). Germline V CDR1 and CDR2: SNHLY, FYNNEI. This CDR3 has 15 residues. Trimming shortened V by 11 bases and J by 6 bases, and 24 bases separated the two germline ends. CDR3 region: CAGKPTGGGRDTQYF. In nucleotides, the CDR3 is TGTGCCGGCAAGCCTACAGGGGGGGGTCGCGATACGCAGTATTTT.

This clonotype came up many times. This chain links TRBV20-1 with TRBJ2-3; 8 bases agree with TRBD2. V shed 5 bases and J 4 bases; nucleotides not matched to a gene: 17. The CDR3 covers 17 residues. CDR1 is DFQATT and CDR2 is SNEGSKA in the germline V gene (reference sequence). Here the CDR3 reads CSAGPSGGRGGADTQYF. CDR3 bases: TGCAGTGCTGGTCCCTCGGGGGGACGGGGGGGCGCAGATACGCAGTATTTT.

The table lists this clonotype with a few counts. This chain uses TRBV20-1 with TRBJ1-6; a possible D gene is TRBD1 (5 bases). V was trimmed by 6 bases and J by 10 bases, leaving 19 bases between them. This CDR3 comprises 14 residues. Germline-derived CDR1 and CDR2 are DFQATT and SNEGSKA (reference sequence). CDR3 region: CSALRVASESPLHF. The CDR3 DNA reads TGCAGTGCCCTCAGGGTCGCGTCAGAATCACCCCTCCACTTT.

The chain combines TRBV11-3 with TRBJ2-1; weak D call: TRBD2 (7 bases). V was cut by 4 bases and J by 11 bases, with 15 bases left in between. Germline V lookup: CDR1 SGHNT, CDR2 YENEEA. CDR3 length equals 13 residues. The CDR3 DNA sequence: TGTGCCAGCAGCTCCCCCCTGGGGGGGCAGCAGTTCTTC. Translating it yields CASSSPLGGQQFF.

This clonotype was detected many times. The rearrangement uses TRBV12-3 or TRBV12-4 and TRBJ2-3; 9 bases are a match to TRBD2. CDR3 length: 17 residues. V lost 3 bases to trimming and J lost 0 bases; unmatched junction nucleotides: 7. CDR3 nucleotide sequence: TGTGCCAGCAGTTTTACCGGGACTAGCCTTAGCACAGATACGCAGTATTTT. Translating gives CASSFTGTSLSTDTQYF.

This clonotype was picked up many times. The chain recombines TRBV28 with TRBJ2-1; D possibly corresponds to TRBD2 (6 bases). V was trimmed by 2 bases and J by 6 bases, leaving 11 bases between them. There are 14 residues in the CDR3. Germline lookup yields CDR1 MDHEN and CDR2 SYDVKM. The CDR3 loop reads CASSLSGLSNEQFF. In nucleotides, the CDR3 is TGTGCCAGCAGTTTAAGCGGGCTCTCCAATGAGCAGTTCTTC.

This clonotype was found once. A much bigger clone sits one base away, suggesting this may be a read error. The V gene is TRBV29-1, the J gene TRBJ2-5, with TRBD2 matching over 8 bases. The CDR3 is made up of 14 amino acids. Germline values: CDR1 SQVTM, CDR2 ANQGSEA. The ends lost 7 bases at V and 4 bases at J; junction bases unmatched: 11. The CDR3 DNA sequence: TGCAGCGATGTGAAAGCGGGAGTGGGAGAGACCCAGTACTTC. Translation gives CSDVKAGVGETQYF.

This clonotype was detected many times. The V gene is TRBV11-2, the J gene TRBJ2-7; D gene unclear. V gave up 5 bases and J gave up 1 base, with 9 bases separating them. Germline V gene data show CDR1 as SGHAT and CDR2 as FQNNGV. This CDR3 region has 13 residues. This CDR3 is CASSPFKSYEQYF. In DNA, the CDR3 is TGTGCCAGCAGCCCCTTTAAATCCTACGAGCAGTACTTC.

This clonotype was observed a handful of times. The chain employs TRBV6-4 and TRBJ1-2, with D possibly being TRBD1 (5 bases). Germline values: CDR1 MRHNA, CDR2 SNTAGT. The CDR3 is made up of 12 amino acids. Between the trimmed V and J ends, which lost 9 bases and 4 bases, there was a span of 12 bases. The CDR3 region has the DNA TGTGCCAGGGCCGGGACGTCCTATGGCTACACCTTC. Translation: CARAGTSYGYTF.

V gene TRBV5-4 combines with J gene TRBJ2-5; 8 bases map to TRBD1. Germline-derived CDR1 and CDR2 are SGHNT and YYREEE (reference sequence). This CDR3 contains 14 residues. With 5 bases clipped from V and 3 bases from J, the junction kept 6 bases outside the gene matches. CDR3 coding DNA: TGTGCCAGCAGATACGGACAGGGAGAAGAGACCCAGTACTTC. It specifies CASRYGQGEETQYF.

This clonotype was counted many times. The chain links TRBV11-2 to TRBJ1-2; no reliable D call. CDR1 SGHAT and CDR2 FQNNGV come from the germline V gene. The CDR3 covers 15 residues. The ends were cut back, 4 bases at V and 0 bases at J, with 12 bases in the middle. The CDR3 region is CASSSRRGANYGYTF. Written as DNA, the CDR3 is TGTGCCAGCAGCTCGCGACGGGGAGCTAACTATGGCTACACCTTC.

This clonotype occurred many times. This chain joins TRBV5-4 and TRBJ1-2, with D possibly TRBD1 on 6 matching bases. CDR1 and CDR2 from the germline V gene are SGHNT and YYREEE (reference sequence). V was clipped by 4 bases and J by 5 bases, with 12 bases between them. This CDR3 spans 13 amino acids. The DNA of the CDR3 is TGTGCCAGCAGCCCGGGACATTCTTATGGCTACACCTTC. Translated: CASSPGHSYGYTF.

The CDR3 DNA reads TGCGCCAGCAGCCTGACCCCCCGACAGGGGAGGGACTATGGCTACACCTTC. It translates to CASSLTPRQGRDYGYTF. This chain links TRBV5-1 with TRBJ1-2; 8 bases match TRBD1. Germline-derived CDR1 and CDR2 are SGHRS and YFSETQ. The CDR3 consists of 17 residues. Trimming at V came to 4 bases and at J to 3 bases, leaving 14 bases not matched to a gene. The complete variable domain, with remaining parts taken from reference TRBV5-1 and TRBJ1-2, reads KAGVTQTPRYLIKTRGQQVTLSCSPISGHRSVSWYQQTPGQGLQFLFEYFSETQRNKGNFPGRFSGRQFSNSRSEMNVSTLELGDSALYLCASSLTPRQGRDYGYTFGSGTRLTVV.

This clonotype came up many times. This chain joins TRBV30 and TRBJ1-3, with D possibly being TRBD1 (6 bases). The CDR3 runs to 13 residues. Germline CDR1 and CDR2: GTSNPN and SVGIG (reference sequence). V was clipped by 0 bases and J by 6 bases, with 9 bases between them. CDR3 in amino acids: CAWSVQGENTIYF. The CDR3 DNA is TGTGCCTGGAGTGTACAGGGCGAAAACACCATATATTTT.

The J gene is TRBJ1-2, the V gene TRBV7-9; a weak D match, TRBD1 (5 bases). V shed 2 bases and J shed 8 bases, with 27 bases lying between them. CDR3 size: 18 residues. CDR1 is SEHNR and CDR2 is FQNEAQ in the germline V gene (reference sequence). This chain's CDR3 is CASSLKTITGTNHFGYTF. The CDR3 DNA reads TGTGCCAGCAGCTTAAAAACTATCACCGGGACGAACCACTTCGGCTACACCTTC.

The chain is built from TRBV11-2 and TRBJ2-2, with D possibly called TRBD1 or TRBD2 (5 bases each). V was pared by 6 bases and J by 5 bases, with 16 bases between. The CDR3 extends over 15 amino acids. Germline values: CDR1 SGHAT, CDR2 FQNNGV. CDR3 nucleotide sequence: TGTGCCAGCAGTGGGGCCCGGACTGGTACCGGGGAGCTGTTTTTT. Amino acids: CASSGARTGTGELFF.

This clonotype was counted many times. The gene calls are TRBV28 and TRBJ2-1; the D is unclear. CDR3 length: 17 amino acids. CDR1 is MDHEN and CDR2 is SYDVKM in the germline V gene. Trimming left V 2 bases short and J 0 bases short, with 14 bases between. CDR3 in DNA: TGTGCCAGCAGTTTAAGTTCGGCTAAGACCTCCTACAATGAGCAGTTCTTC. Residues: CASSLSSAKTSYNEQFF.

There are a few counts of this clonotype. This chain connects TRBV9 to TRBJ2-3; 9 bases map to TRBD2. This CDR3 spans 15 amino acids. The germline gives CDR1 SGDLS, CDR2 YYNGEE. V lost 1 base and J lost 6; bases outside the gene matches: 6. CDR3: CASSVSGGPTDTQYF. As DNA, the CDR3 is TGTGCCAGCAGCGTAAGCGGGGGGCCAACGGATACGCAGTATTTT.

The chain combines TRBV12-3 or TRBV12-4 with TRBJ2-1; 10 bases line up with TRBD2. The CDR3 is 16 amino acids. J was trimmed by 7 bases and V by 6 bases; bases with no gene match: 12. The CDR3 DNA is TGTGCCAGCAGCCCGAGGGGGCTAGCGGGAGATAATGAGCAGTTCTTC. Protein: CASSPRGLAGDNEQFF.

Details on this clonotype: One base away lies a much larger clone, so this may be a sequencing read error. The V and J genes are TRBV12-3 or TRBV12-4 and TRBJ2-5; the D call may be TRBD1 or TRBD2 (7 bases each). V was clipped by 5 bases and J by 9 bases, with 16 bases between them. The CDR3 is 13 residues long. The CDR3 reads CASSDEGAGAQYF. CDR3 in DNA: TGTGCCAGCAGTGACGAGGGGGCGGGGGCCCAGTACTTC.